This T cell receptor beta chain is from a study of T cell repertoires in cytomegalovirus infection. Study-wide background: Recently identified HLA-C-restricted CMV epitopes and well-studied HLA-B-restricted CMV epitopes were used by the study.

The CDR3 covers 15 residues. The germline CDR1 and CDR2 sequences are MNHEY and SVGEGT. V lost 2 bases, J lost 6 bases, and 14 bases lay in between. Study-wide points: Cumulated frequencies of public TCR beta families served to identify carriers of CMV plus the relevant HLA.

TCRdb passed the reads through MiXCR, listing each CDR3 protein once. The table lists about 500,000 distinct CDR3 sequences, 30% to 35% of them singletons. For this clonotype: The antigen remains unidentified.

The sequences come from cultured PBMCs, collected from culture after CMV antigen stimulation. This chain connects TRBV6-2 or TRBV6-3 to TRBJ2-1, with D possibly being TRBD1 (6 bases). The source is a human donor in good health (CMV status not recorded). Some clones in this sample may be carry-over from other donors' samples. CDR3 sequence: CASSYGDTMRNEQFF. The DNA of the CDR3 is TGTGCCAGCAGTTACGGGGACACGATGCGCAATGAGCAGTTCTTC.